A selection of T cell receptor beta chains follows, all from one sample in a study of OX40 agonist ivuxolimab in advanced cancers. Some clones are missing from TCRdb's copy, which holds only in-frame ones; the method was immunoSEQ multiplex PCR. The sample lists more than 60,000 clones, around 94% occurring once. This specimen was CD4+ or CD8+ T cells sorted from blood, taken in a trial of the OX40 agonist ivuxolimab. These receptors were collected from an adult with an advanced solid tumor such as melanoma, head and neck, liver or kidney cancer. Both conserved end residues are part of each CDR3. A D gene is named only where the DNA matches it firmly. Clone sizes are given selectively: once, few, many, or a class where the clone is expanded.

>TRBV30|TRBJ1-1|.|.
CAWRRGSEAFF
TGTGCCTGGAGGAGGGGCAGTGAAGCTTTCTTT
>TRBV4-1|TRBJ1-2|.|.
CASSQERGTYNYGYTF
TGCGCCAGCAGCCAAGAGAGGGGCACTTATAACTATGGCTACACCTTC
>TRBV7-8|TRBJ1-1|.|.
CASSLTSGTPNTEAFF
TGTGCCAGCAGCTTGACCTCCGGGACACCAAACACTGAAGCTTTCTTT
>TRBV15|TRBJ2-1|.|.
CATNRLESSYNEQFF
TGTGCCACCAACCGACTGGAGAGCTCCTACAATGAGCAGTTCTTC
>TRBV19|TRBJ2-5|.|TRBD1
CASSTPTGEETQYF
TGTGCCAGTAGTACTCCGACAGGGGAAGAGACCCAGTACTTC
>TRBV4-1|TRBJ2-3|.|.
CASADEGTSTDTQYF
TGCGCCAGCGCCGACGAGGGTACCAGCACAGATACGCAGTATTTT
>TRBV2|TRBJ1-2|.|TRBD1
CTHQKGQGYYGYTF
TGTACCCATCAGAAGGGACAGGGGTACTATGGCTACACCTTC
>TRBV28|TRBJ1-5|.|.
CASSFVPREDGGNQPQHF
TGTGCCAGCAGTTTCGTCCCCCGGGAAGATGGGGGCAATCAGCCCCAGCATTTT
>TRBV27|TRBJ2-6|.|.
CASSLLPPGANVLTF
TGTGCCAGCAGTTTACTTCCCCCTGGGGCCAACGTCCTGACTTTC
>TRBV5-4|TRBJ2-7|.|.
CASSPLPWADLEGEQYF
TGTGCCAGCAGTCCCCTCCCATGGGCTGATTTGGAGGGCGAGCAGTACTTC
>TRBV7-3|TRBJ1-6|.|TRBD1
CASSLGTALVWAPLHF
TGTGCCAGCAGCTTAGGGACAGCCCTTGTATGGGCACCCCTCCACTTT
>TRBV4-2|TRBJ1-4|.|.
CASSQDGESNEKLFF
TGTGCCAGCAGCCAAGACGGGGAATCTAATGAAAAACTGTTTTTT
>TRBV6-5|TRBJ2-3|.|.
CASSYSPGRRTDTQYF
TGTGCCAGCAGTTACTCCCCAGGGAGGCGCACAGATACGCAGTATTTT
>TRBV10-3|TRBJ2-7|.|TRBD1
CAISASPDRAAVEQYF
TGTGCCATCAGTGCGTCCCCGGACAGGGCCGCTGTCGAGCAGTACTTC
>TRBV6-6|TRBJ1-6|.|.
CASSYGAGIYSPLHF
TGTGCCAGCAGTTACGGGGCAGGCATTTATTCACCCCTCCACTTT
>TRBV7-6|TRBJ2-7|.|TRBD2
CASSIIGTSDEQYF
TGTGCCAGCAGCATCATAGGGACTAGCGACGAGCAGTACTTC
>TRBV5-4|TRBJ1-1|.|.
CASSLTVQLNTEAFF
TGTGCCAGCAGCTTGACGGTTCAATTGAACACTGAAGCTTTCTTT
>TRBV4-3|TRBJ2-5|.|TRBD2
CASSQEFLAVQETQYF
TGCGCCAGCAGCCAAGAATTCCTAGCGGTGCAAGAGACCCAGTACTTC
>TRBV7-7|TRBJ2-7|once|TRBD2
CASSLTSGSVDEQYF
TGTGCTAGCAGCCTCACTAGCGGGAGTGTAGACGAGCAGTACTTC